Reported below is one T cell receptor (beta chain). This record comes from a study of T cells in Graves' hyperthyroidism and ophthalmopathy. The investigators amplified TCR beta CDR3 regions from RNA transcripts. A first-round RT-PCR of the TCR CDR3 used the HTBI primer set. TCRdb reprocessed the multiplex PCR reads via MiXCR and lists one record per CDR3 protein. Found here are about 49,000 distinct CDR3 sequences, about 53% of them singletons; the top ten hold under 35%. CDR1 SGHTA and CDR2 FQGNSA come from the germline V gene. With V trimmed by 1 base and J by 2 bases, 6 bases remained unmatched. The CDR3 sequence is 16 residues long.

This sequence was found in a man between 18 and 35 years old with Graves' hyperthyroidism. Sequences were obtained from peripheral blood or thyroid tissue (not recorded which). The chain recombines TRBV7-2 with TRBJ2-7; 9 nucleotides agree with TRBD2. Here the CDR3 reads CASSLGIGGRAYEQYF. The CDR3 DNA reads as TGTGCCAGCAGCTTAGGTATTGGCGGGAGGGCCTACGAGCAGTACTTC. The variable domain in full, with the rest retrieved from reference TRBV7-2 and TRBJ2-7, is GAGVSQSPSNKVTEKGKDVELRCDPISGHTALYWYRQSLGQGLEFLIYFQGNSAPDKSGLPSDRFSAERTGGSVSTLTIQRTQQEDSAVYLCASSLGIGGRAYEQYFGPGTRLTVT.